These 3 T cell receptor beta chains share one sample of origin, sequenced in a study of T cell responses to AZD1222 COVID-19 vaccine. Profiled with immunoSEQ multiplex PCR; TCRdb holds only in-frame clones, not every one. This sample has 90,000 or so clones, with 88% found just once. The sample was peripheral blood, taken on day 0 of AZD1222 vaccination. The receptors were gathered from an adult in good health.

This clone occurred once. CDR3 sequence reads: CASSLGQRELTLHF. In DNA form, the CDR3 reads TGTGCCAGCAGCTTGGGACAGAGGGAACTGACCCTCCACTTT. The chain combines TRBV7-2 with TRBJ1-6, with 7 bases that match TRBD1. In germline, CDR1 is SGHTA, CDR2 FQGNSA. The CDR3 totals 14 residues. The trim removed 3 bases at V and 14 bases at J, leaving 10 bases unmatched.

The rearrangement links TRBV19 to TRBJ1-5; 8 bases are a match to TRBD1. V was pared by 9 bases and J by 2 bases, with 9 bases of the junction left unmatched. CDR1 and CDR2 (germline): LNHDA, SQIVND (reference sequence). The CDR3 is made up of 15 amino acids. The CDR3, as DNA: TGTGCCAGCGGACAGGGAGGCACTGGCAATCAGCCCCAGCATTTT. It codes for CASGQGGTGNQPQHF.

The chain uses TRBV11-2 and TRBJ1-4; maybe TRBD1 (5 bases). This CDR3 has 15 amino acids. V lost 0 bases and J lost 4, with 9 bases in between. Germline-derived CDR1 and CDR2 are SGHAT and FQNNGV. The CDR3 reads CASSLDTGRNEKLFF. The CDR3 region has the DNA TGTGCCAGCAGCTTAGATACGGGGCGTAATGAAAAACTGTTTTTT. The full variable domain, in which reference TRBV11-2 and TRBJ1-4 provide the parts outside the CDR3, is EAGVAQSPRYKIIEKRQSVAFWCNPISGHATLYWYQQILGQGPKLLIQFQNNGVVDDSQLPKDRFSAERLKGVDSTLKIQPAKLEDSAVYLCASSLDTGRNEKLFFGSGTQLSVL.